What follows is one T cell receptor (beta chain) and its context. The CDR3 spans 14 residues. Germline CDR1 is MNHEY and CDR2 is SMNVEV (reference sequence). Deletions cut 2 bases from V and 1 base from J, with 8 bases between. These data are taken from a study of control samples from healthy donors and cancer patients. The data were produced by immunoSEQ multiplex PCR, yet TCRdb's version contains in-frame clones alone and is incomplete. The sample has roughly 76,000 clones, 85% to 95% seen once. The sequence came from a woman aged 18-29 years in good health. Sequenced sample: blood. V is TRBV27 and J is TRBJ2-5; D gene uncertain. DNA of the CDR3: TGTGCCAGCAGTTTACTTGGGGTCCAAGAGACCCAGTACTTC. It specifies CASSLLGVQETQYF.